The present T cell receptor beta chain was sequenced within a study of technical replicates of blood from a few donors. The assay was immunoSEQ multiplex PCR, and TCRdb's table has in-frame clones only and misses some. The profile shows approximately 13,000 clones, roughly 80% of them singletons. V shed 5 bases and J 4 bases; nucleotides not matched to a gene: 1. CDR3 length equals 13 residues. The germline V gene has CDR1 MNHEY and CDR2 SVGAGI. The receptor's source is a human donor in good health. Material for sequencing was PBMCs. This chain joins TRBV6-5 and TRBJ2-1; 8 bases line up with TRBD1. The CDR3 DNA follows: TGTGCCAGCAGTCGGACAGGGTACAATGAGCAGTTCTTC. It specifies CASSRTGYNEQFF.